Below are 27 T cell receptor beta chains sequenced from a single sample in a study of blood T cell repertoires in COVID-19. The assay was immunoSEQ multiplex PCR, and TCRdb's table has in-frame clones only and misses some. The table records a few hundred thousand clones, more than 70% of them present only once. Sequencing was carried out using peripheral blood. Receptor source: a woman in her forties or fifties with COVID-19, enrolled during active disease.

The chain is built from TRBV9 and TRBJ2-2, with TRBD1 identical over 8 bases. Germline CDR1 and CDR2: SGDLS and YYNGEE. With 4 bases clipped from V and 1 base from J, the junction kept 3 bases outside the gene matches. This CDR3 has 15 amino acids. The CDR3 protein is CASSTGQVNTGELFF. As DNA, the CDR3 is TGTGCCAGCAGCACGGGACAGGTGAACACCGGGGAGCTGTTTTTT.

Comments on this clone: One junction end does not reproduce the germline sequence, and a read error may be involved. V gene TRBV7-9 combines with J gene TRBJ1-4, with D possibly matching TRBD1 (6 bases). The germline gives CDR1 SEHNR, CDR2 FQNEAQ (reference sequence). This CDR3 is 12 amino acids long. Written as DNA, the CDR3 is TGTGCCAGCAGCTCGATGGGGGCGGCAATCATATTT. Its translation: CASSSMGAAIIF.

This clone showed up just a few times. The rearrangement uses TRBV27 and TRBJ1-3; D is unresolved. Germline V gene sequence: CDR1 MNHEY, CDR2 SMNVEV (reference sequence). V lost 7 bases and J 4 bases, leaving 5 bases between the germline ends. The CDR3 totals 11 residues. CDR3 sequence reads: CASIKGNTIYF. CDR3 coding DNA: TGTGCCAGCATTAAAGGAAACACCATATATTTT.

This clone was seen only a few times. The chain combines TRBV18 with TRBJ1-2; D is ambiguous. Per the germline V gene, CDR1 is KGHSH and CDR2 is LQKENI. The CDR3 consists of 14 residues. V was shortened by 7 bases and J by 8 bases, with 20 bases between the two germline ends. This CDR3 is CASYLSGEGEGYTF. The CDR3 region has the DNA TGTGCCAGCTATCTTTCTGGAGAGGGAGAGGGCTACACCTTC.

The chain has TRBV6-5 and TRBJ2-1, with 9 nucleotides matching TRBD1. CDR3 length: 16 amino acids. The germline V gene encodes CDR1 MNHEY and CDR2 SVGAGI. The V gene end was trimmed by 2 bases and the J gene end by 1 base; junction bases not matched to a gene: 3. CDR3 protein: CASSYRDRVSYNEQFF. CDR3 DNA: TGTGCCAGCAGTTACAGGGACAGGGTATCCTACAATGAGCAGTTCTTC.

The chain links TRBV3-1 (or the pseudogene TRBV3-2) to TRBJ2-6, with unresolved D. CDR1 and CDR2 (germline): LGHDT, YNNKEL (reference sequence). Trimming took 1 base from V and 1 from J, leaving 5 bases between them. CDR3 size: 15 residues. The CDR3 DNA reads TGTGCCAGCAGCCAAGCTCTGTCTGGGGCCAACGTCCTGACTTTC. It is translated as CASSQALSGANVLTF.

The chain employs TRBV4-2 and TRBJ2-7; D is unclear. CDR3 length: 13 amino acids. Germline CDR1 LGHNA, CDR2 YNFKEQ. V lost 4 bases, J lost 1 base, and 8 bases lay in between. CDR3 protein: CASSPSFSYEQYF. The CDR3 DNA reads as TGTGCCAGCAGCCCCTCGTTTTCCTACGAGCAGTACTTC.

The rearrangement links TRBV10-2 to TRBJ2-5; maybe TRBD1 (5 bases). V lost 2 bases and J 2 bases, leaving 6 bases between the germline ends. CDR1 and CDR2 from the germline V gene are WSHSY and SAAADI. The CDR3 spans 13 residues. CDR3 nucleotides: TGCGCCAGCAGTGAGGGGGCTCAAGAGACCCAGTACTTC. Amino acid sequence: CASSEGAQETQYF.

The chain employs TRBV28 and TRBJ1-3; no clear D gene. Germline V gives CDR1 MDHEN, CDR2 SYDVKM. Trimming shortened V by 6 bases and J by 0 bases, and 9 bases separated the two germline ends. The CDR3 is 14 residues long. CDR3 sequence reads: CASSPAASGNTIYF. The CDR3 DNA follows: TGTGCCAGCAGCCCCGCGGCCTCTGGAAACACCATATATTTT.

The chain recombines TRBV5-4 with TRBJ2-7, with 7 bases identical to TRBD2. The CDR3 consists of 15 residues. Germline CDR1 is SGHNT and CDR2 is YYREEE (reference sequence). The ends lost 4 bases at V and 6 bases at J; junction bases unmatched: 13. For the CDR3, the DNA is TGTGCCAGCAGCCCCTCGACTAGCCGCCGCCGCGAGCAGTACTTC. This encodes CASSPSTSRRREQYF. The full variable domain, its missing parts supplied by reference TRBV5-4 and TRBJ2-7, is ETGVTQSPTHLIKTRGQQVTLRCSSQSGHNTVSWYQQALGQGPQFIFQYYREEENGRGNFPPRFSGLQFPNYSSELNVNALELDDSALYLCASSPSTSRRREQYFGPGTRLTVT.

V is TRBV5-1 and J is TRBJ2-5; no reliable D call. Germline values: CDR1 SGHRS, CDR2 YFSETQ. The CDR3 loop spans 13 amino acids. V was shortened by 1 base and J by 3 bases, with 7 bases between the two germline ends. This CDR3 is CASSLFSEETQYF. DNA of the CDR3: TGCGCCAGCAGCTTGTTTTCAGAAGAGACCCAGTACTTC.

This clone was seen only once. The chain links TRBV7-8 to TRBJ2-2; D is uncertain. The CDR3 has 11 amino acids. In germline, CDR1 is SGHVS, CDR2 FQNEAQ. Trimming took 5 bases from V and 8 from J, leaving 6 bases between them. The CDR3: CASSVQGELFF. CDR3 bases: TGTGCCAGCAGCGTCCAGGGGGAGCTGTTTTTT. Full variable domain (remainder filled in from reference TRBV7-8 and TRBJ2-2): GAGVSQSPRYKVAKRGQDVALRCDPISGHVSLFWYQQALGQGPEFLTYFQNEAQLDKSGLPSDRFFAERPEGSVSTLKIQRTQQEDSAVYLCASSVQGELFFGEGSRLTVL.

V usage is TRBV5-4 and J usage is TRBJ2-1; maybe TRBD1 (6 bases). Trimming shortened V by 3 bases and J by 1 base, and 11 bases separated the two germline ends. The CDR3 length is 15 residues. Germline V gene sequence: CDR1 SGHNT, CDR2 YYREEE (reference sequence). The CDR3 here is CASSWGQSSYNEQFF. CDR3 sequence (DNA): TGTGCCAGCAGCTGGGGGCAGTCGTCCTACAATGAGCAGTTCTTC.

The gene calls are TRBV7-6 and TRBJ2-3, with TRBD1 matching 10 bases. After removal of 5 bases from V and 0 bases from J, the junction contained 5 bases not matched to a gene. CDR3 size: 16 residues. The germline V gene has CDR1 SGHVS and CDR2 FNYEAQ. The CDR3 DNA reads TGTGCCAGCAGCAAGCGGACAGGGGGAAGCACAGATACGCAGTATTTT. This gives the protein CASSKRTGGSTDTQYF.

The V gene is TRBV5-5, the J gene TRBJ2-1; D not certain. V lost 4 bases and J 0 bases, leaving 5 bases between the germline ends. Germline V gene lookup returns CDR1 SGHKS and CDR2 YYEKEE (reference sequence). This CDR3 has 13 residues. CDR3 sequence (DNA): TGTGCCAGCAGCCCCCGCTCCTACAATGAGCAGTTCTTC. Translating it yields CASSPRSYNEQFF.

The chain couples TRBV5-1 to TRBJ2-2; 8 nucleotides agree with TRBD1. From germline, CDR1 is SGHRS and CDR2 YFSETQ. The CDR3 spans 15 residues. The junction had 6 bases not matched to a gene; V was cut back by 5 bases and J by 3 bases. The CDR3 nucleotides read TGCGCCAGCAGTCCTACAGGGGGATACACCGGGGAGCTGTTTTTT. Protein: CASSPTGGYTGELFF.

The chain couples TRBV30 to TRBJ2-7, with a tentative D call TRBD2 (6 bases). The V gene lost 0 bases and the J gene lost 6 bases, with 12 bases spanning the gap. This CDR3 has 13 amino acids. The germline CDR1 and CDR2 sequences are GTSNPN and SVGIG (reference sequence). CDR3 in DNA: TGTGCCTGGAGTGTACTCGGAGGGGTCGAGCAGTACTTC. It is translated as CAWSVLGGVEQYF.

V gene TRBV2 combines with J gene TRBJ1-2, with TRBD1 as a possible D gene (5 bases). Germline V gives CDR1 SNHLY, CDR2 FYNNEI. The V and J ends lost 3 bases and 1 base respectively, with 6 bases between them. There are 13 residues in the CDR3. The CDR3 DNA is TGTGCCAGCAGTGAGGGGCTTAACTATGGCTACACCTTC. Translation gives CASSEGLNYGYTF.

The DNA for the CDR3 is TGTGCCAGCAGCTTGCTGGGACAGGTTGGCAATCAGCCCCAGCATTTT. Translating it yields CASSLLGQVGNQPQHF. The chain links TRBV11-2 to TRBJ1-5; 8 bases are a match to TRBD1. Germline lookup yields CDR1 SGHAT and CDR2 FQNNGV. Trimming took 3 bases from V and 2 from J; bases not matched to a gene: 6. The CDR3 is 16 residues long.

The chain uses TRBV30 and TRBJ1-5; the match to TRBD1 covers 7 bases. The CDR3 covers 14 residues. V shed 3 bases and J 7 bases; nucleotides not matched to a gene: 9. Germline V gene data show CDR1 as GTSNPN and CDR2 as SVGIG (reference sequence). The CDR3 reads CAWSRDSKDQPQHF. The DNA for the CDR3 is TGTGCCTGGAGCCGGGACAGCAAAGACCAGCCCCAGCATTTT.

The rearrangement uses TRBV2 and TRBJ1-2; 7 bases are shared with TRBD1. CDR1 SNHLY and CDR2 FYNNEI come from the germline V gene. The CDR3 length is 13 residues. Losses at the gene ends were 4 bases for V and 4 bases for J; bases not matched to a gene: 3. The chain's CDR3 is CASSVPGGYGYTF. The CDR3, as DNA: TGTGCCAGCAGTGTCCCAGGGGGCTATGGCTACACCTTC.

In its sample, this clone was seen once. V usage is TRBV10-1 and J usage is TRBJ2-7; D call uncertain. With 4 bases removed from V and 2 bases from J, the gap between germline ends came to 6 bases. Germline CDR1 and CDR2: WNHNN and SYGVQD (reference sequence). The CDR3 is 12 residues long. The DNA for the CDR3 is TGCGCCAGCAGTGGCGGTCCCTACGAGCAGTACTTC. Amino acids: CASSGGPYEQYF.

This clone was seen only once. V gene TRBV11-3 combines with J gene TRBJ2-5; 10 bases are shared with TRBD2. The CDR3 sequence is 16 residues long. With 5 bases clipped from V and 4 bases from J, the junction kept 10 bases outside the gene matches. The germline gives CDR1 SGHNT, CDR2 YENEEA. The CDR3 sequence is CASSEGLAGAGETQYF. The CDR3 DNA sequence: TGTGCCAGCAGCGAGGGTCTAGCGGGGGCGGGAGAGACCCAGTACTTC.

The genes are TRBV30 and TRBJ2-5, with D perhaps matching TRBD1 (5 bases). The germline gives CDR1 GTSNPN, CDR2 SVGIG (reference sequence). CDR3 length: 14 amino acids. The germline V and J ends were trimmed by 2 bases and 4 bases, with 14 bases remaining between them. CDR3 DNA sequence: TGTGCCTGGAGTACAGGCTGGGGTGTAGAGACCCAGTACTTC. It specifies CAWSTGWGVETQYF.

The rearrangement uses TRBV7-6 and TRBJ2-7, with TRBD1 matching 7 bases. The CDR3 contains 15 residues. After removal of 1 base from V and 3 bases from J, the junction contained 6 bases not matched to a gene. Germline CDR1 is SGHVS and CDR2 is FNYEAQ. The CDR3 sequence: CASSLGDSPLYEQYF. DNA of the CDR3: TGTGCCAGCAGCTTAGGGGACAGTCCTCTCTACGAGCAGTACTTC.

CDR3 in amino acids: CASAAGLLNYGYTF. The DNA of the CDR3 is TGCGCCAGCGCTGCGGGACTCCTGAACTATGGCTACACCTTC. J is TRBJ1-2 and V is TRBV5-1; possible D gene TRBD1, 5 bases. V was trimmed by 7 bases and J by 2 bases, leaving 15 bases between them. This CDR3 spans 14 amino acids. Per germline, CDR1 SGHRS and CDR2 YFSETQ.

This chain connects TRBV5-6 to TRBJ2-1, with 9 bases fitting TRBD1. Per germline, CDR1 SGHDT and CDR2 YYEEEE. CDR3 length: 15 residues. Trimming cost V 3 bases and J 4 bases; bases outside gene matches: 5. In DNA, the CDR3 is TGTGCCAGCAGCTACTCGGGACAGGGTTACAATGAGCAGTTCTTC. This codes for CASSYSGQGYNEQFF. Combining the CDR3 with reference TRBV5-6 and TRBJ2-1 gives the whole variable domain DAGVTQSPTHLIKTRGQQVTLRCSPKSGHDTVSWYQQALGQGPQFIFQYYEEEERQRGNFPDRFSGHQFPNYSSELNVNALLLGDSALYLCASSYSGQGYNEQFFGPGTRLTVL.